This TCR beta chain was identified in a study of cytomegalovirus exposure and HLA in healthy donors. In the study overall: Among the roughly 400 genotyped donors, more than 70% were placed in the Caucasian-associated ancestry cluster.

In the case of this clone: Its cognate antigen is unknown.

Both 60 Vbeta primers and 13 Jbeta primers went into the PCR. TCRdb's copy holds only in-frame clones and misses some; the assay was immunoSEQ multiplex PCR. The sample contains under 150,000 clones, over 75% of which appear only once. The study's findings and limits: V- and J-gene trimming in TCR beta was tied to a missense DCLRE1C variant by an analysis performed later. TCR sequences were mostly rare, though some public TCRs occurred in many donors. Most CMV-associated TCR beta chains appeared HLA-restricted in a later analysis.

Germline V gives CDR1 KGHSH, CDR2 LQKENI. Deletions cut 5 bases from V and 1 base from J, with 11 bases between. CDR3 length: 14 residues. This receptor was taken from a woman in her thirties or forties in good health and CMV-seropositive. The V gene is TRBV18, the J gene TRBJ1-1, with D unresolved. The sample consisted of PBMCs. The CDR3 reads CASSSDTPNTEAFF. In DNA form, the CDR3 reads TGTGCCAGCTCATCAGATACCCCGAACACTGAAGCTTTCTTT. Drawing the rest from reference TRBV18 and TRBJ1-1, the complete variable domain is NAGVMQNPRHLVRRRGQEARLRCSPMKGHSHVYWYRQLPEEGLKFMVYLQKENIIDESGMPKERFSAEFPKEGPSILRIQQVVRGDSAAYFCASSSDTPNTEAFFGQGTRLTVV.